This T cell receptor beta chain was recorded in a study of control samples from healthy donors and cancer patients. CDR1 is SGHRS, CDR2 YFSETQ, per germline. Trimming took 0 bases from V and 5 from J, leaving 13 bases between them. The CDR3 totals 15 residues. The data were produced by immunoSEQ multiplex PCR, yet TCRdb's version contains in-frame clones alone and is incomplete. The profile shows some 30,000 clones, nearly 90% of them singletons. The sample was formalin-fixed, paraffin-embedded tissue. The sequence derives from a female donor with melanoma. The V gene is TRBV5-1, the J gene TRBJ2-3; D might be TRBD2 (6 bases). Here the CDR3 reads CASSLAGTSIDTQYF. DNA of the CDR3: TGCGCCAGCAGCTTGGCCGGGACTTCTATAGATACGCAGTATTTT.